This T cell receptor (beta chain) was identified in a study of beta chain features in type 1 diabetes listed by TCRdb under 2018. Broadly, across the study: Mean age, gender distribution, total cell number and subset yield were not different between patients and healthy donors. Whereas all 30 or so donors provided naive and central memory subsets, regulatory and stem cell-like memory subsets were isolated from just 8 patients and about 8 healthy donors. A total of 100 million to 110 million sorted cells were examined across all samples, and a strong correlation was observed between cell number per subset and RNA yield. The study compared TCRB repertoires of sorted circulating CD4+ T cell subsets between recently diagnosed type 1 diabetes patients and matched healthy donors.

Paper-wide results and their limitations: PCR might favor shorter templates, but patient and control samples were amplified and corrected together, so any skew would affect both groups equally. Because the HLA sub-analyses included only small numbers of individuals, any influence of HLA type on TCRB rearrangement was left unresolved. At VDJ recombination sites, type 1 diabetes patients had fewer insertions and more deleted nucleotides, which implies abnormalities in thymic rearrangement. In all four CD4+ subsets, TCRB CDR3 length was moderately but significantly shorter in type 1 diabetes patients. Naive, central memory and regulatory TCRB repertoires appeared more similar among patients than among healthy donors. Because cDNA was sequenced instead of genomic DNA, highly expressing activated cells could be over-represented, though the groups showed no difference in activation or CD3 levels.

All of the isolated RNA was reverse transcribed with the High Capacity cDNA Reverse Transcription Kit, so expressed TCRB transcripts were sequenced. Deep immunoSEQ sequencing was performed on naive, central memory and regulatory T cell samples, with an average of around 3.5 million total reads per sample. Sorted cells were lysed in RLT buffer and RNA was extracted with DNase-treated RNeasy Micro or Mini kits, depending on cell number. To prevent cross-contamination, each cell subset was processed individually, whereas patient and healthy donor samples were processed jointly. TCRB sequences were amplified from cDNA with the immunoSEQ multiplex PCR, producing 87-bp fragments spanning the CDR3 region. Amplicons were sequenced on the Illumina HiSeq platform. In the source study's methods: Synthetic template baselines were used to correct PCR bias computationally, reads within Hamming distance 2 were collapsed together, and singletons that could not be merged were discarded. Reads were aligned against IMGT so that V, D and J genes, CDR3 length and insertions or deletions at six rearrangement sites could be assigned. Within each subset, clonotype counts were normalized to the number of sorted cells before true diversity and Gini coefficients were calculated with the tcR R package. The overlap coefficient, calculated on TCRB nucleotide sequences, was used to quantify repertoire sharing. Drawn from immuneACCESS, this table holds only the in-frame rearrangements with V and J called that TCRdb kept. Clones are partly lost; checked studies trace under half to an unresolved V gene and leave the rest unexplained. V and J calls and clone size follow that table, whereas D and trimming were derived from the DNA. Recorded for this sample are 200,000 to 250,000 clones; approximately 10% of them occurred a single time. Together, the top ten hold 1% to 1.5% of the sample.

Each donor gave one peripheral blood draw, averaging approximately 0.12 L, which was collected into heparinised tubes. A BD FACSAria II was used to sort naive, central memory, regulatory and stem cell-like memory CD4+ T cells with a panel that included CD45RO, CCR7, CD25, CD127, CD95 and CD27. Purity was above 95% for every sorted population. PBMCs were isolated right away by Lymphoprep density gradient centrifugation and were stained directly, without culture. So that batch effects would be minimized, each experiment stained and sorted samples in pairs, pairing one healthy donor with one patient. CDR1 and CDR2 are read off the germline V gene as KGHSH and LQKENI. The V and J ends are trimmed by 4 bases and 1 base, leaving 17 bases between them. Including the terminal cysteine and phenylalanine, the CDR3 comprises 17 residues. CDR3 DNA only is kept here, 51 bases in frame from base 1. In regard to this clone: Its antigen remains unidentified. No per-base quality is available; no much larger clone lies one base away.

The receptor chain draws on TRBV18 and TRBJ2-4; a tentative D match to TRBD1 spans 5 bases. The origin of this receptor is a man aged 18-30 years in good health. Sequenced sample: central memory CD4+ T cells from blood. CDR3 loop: CASSQDQGIAAKNIQYF. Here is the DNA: TGTGCCAGCTCACAAGACCAGGGAATTGCGGCCAAAAACATTCAGTACTTC.